Below, 22 T cell receptor beta chains from the same sample are listed, as sequenced in a study of OX40 agonist ivuxolimab in advanced cancers. The assay was immunoSEQ multiplex PCR, and TCRdb's table has in-frame clones only and misses some. Seen here are tens of thousands of clones, about 82% observed once, and the top ten hold 21%. The source material was CD4+ or CD8+ T cells sorted from blood, sampled in a trial of the OX40 agonist ivuxolimab. The receptors shown here come from an adult with an advanced solid tumor such as melanoma, head and neck, liver or kidney cancer.

The genes are TRBV6-5 and TRBJ2-1; D gene ambiguous. The CDR3 consists of 11 residues. Per the germline V gene, CDR1 is MNHEY and CDR2 is SVGAGI. Trimming removed 7 bases at V and 6 bases at J, with 7 bases between. CDR3 amino acids: CASTFGNEQFF. For the CDR3, the DNA is TGTGCCAGCACCTTTGGCAATGAGCAGTTCTTC.

The rearrangement joins TRBV6-6 to TRBJ2-6; tentatively, D is TRBD2 (6 bases). Between the trimmed V and J ends, which lost 7 bases and 2 bases, there was a span of 12 bases. The CDR3 length is 15 residues. Germline V CDR1 and CDR2: MNHNY, SVGAGI (reference sequence). The CDR3 coding sequence is TGTGCCAGCACGGAATGGGGGGCTGGGGCCAACGTCCTGACTTTC. This encodes CASTEWGAGANVLTF.

The genes are TRBV30 and TRBJ2-1; possible D gene TRBD2, 5 bases. CDR3 length: 15 amino acids. Germline CDR1 and CDR2: GTSNPN and SVGIG (reference sequence). V lost 4 bases and J 4 bases, leaving 17 bases between the germline ends. CDR3 region: CAWNVKAGPYNEQFF. The DNA of the CDR3 is TGTGCCTGGAACGTAAAGGCGGGTCCTTACAATGAGCAGTTCTTC.

This clone was detected only a few times. The genes are TRBV4-1 and TRBJ2-1; 12 bases agree with TRBD2. Germline CDR1 MGHRA, CDR2 YSYEKL. The CDR3 runs to 16 residues. V gave up 4 bases and J gave up 5 bases; unmatched junction bases: 6. CDR3 sequence reads: CASSRQTSGGNNEQFF. The DNA for the CDR3 is TGCGCCAGCAGCCGCCAGACTAGCGGGGGCAACAATGAGCAGTTCTTC.

This chain uses TRBV7-9 with TRBJ1-2; possible D gene TRBD1, 5 bases. The CDR3 loop spans 14 amino acids. Germline lookup yields CDR1 SEHNR and CDR2 FQNEAQ (reference sequence). V was clipped by 6 bases and J by 6 bases, with 17 bases between them. The chain's CDR3 is CASSLGRGFDGYTF. CDR3 nucleotide sequence: TGTGCCAGCAGTCTCGGGCGGGGGTTTGATGGCTACACCTTC.

This clone is a singleton in its sample. The chain employs TRBV6-5 and TRBJ2-2; D not resolved. Trimming took off 6 bases at V and 6 bases at J, with 11 bases between the two ends. Looked up from germline, CDR1 is MNHEY and CDR2 is SVGAGI. The CDR3 is 13 residues long. CDR3 residues: CASSYLSAGELFF. CDR3 sequence (DNA): TGTGCCAGCAGCTACCTTAGTGCCGGGGAGCTGTTTTTT.

This clone was seen more than once but under ten times. V is TRBV18 and J is TRBJ2-1; 7 bases fit TRBD1. The V gene's germline CDR1 is KGHSH and CDR2 LQKENI. The length of the CDR3 is 16 residues. With 6 bases clipped from V and 0 bases from J, the junction kept 8 bases outside the gene matches. In nucleotides, the CDR3 is TGTGCCAGCTCCCTTTCGACAGGGAGCTCCTACAATGAGCAGTTCTTC. This codes for CASSLSTGSSYNEQFF.

V gene TRBV7-9 combines with J gene TRBJ1-1; D ambiguous. From germline, CDR1 is SEHNR and CDR2 FQNEAQ (reference sequence). The V end was cut by 4 bases, the J end by 5 bases, with 11 bases between. This CDR3 is built from 13 residues. CDR3 DNA sequence: TGTGCCAGCAGCTCGCCGGGGAGGACTGAAGCTTTCTTT. Its translation is CASSSPGRTEAFF.

This clone was counted once. The V and J genes are TRBV14 and TRBJ2-1, with D possibly TRBD2 on 6 matching bases. Trimming pared 2 bases from V and 9 bases from J, leaving 17 bases between. The V gene's germline CDR1 is SGHDN and CDR2 FVKESK. This CDR3 has 15 amino acids. The CDR3 sequence is CASSQIQRAKGEQFF. CDR3 nucleotides: TGTGCCAGCAGCCAAATTCAGCGGGCTAAGGGTGAGCAGTTCTTC. Variable domain in full (rest from reference TRBV14 and TRBJ2-1): EAGVTQFPSHSVIEKGQTVTLRCDPISGHDNLYWYRRVMGKEIKFLLHFVKESKQDESGMPNNRFLAERTGGTYSTLKVQPAELEDSGVYFCASSQIQRAKGEQFFGPGTRLTVL.

The chain joins TRBV6-5 to TRBJ2-6; D remains ambiguous. Trimming removed 6 bases at V and 0 bases at J, with 9 bases between. The CDR3 covers 15 residues. CDR1 and CDR2 from the germline V gene are MNHEY and SVGAGI. CDR3 in amino acids: CASSPRSSGANVLTF. The CDR3 coding sequence is TGTGCCAGCAGCCCCCGGTCCTCTGGGGCCAACGTCCTGACTTTC.

This clone was seen a single time. The chain uses TRBV5-1 and TRBJ2-1, with TRBD1 matching 8 bases. Germline V gene data show CDR1 as SGHRS and CDR2 as YFSETQ. This CDR3 is built from 14 residues. V dropped 5 bases and J dropped 5; count of bases not matched to a gene: 6. CDR3 loop: CASSIQGVNNEQFF. CDR3 coding DNA: TGCGCCAGCAGTATACAGGGGGTTAACAATGAGCAGTTCTTC.

This clone was seen once. The rearrangement links TRBV19 to TRBJ2-2; D possibly matches TRBD1 or TRBD2 (7 bases each). The CDR3 spans 14 residues. V lost 6 bases, J lost 5 bases, and 13 bases lay in between. CDR1 is LNHDA and CDR2 is SQIVND in the germline V gene (reference sequence). The CDR3 spells CASRPRGGTGELFF. The CDR3 bases are TGTGCCAGTAGGCCCAGGGGGGGGACCGGGGAGCTGTTTTTT.

This clone was observed a few times. The J gene is TRBJ1-6, the V gene TRBV27; D not certain. The germline gives CDR1 MNHEY, CDR2 SMNVEV (reference sequence). V lost 6 bases to trimming and J lost 7 bases, with 13 bases between them. This CDR3 is built from 14 residues. Written as DNA, the CDR3 is TGTGCCAGCAGCGACTTATATCTGAATTCACCCCTCCACTTT. As protein: CASSDLYLNSPLHF.

The rearrangement uses TRBV7-9 and TRBJ2-7, with TRBD2 matching 8 bases. J was trimmed by 6 bases and V by 3 bases; bases with no gene match: 13. CDR3 size: 16 residues. Germline CDR1 SEHNR, CDR2 FQNEAQ (reference sequence). In DNA, the CDR3 is TGTGCCAGCAGCTTGGGCGAAAGCGGGAGTTTGGCCGAGCAGTACTTC. Protein sequence: CASSLGESGSLAEQYF.

This chain links TRBV19 with TRBJ2-3; no clear D gene. V was pared by 3 bases and J by 2 bases, with 9 bases between. CDR1 is LNHDA and CDR2 is SQIVND in the germline V gene (reference sequence). The CDR3 spans 14 residues. CDR3 sequence (DNA): TGTGCCAGTAGTATCTGGGGAAACACAGATACGCAGTATTTT. Amino acids: CASSIWGNTDTQYF.

The chain joins TRBV28 to TRBJ2-1, with D possibly matching TRBD1 (7 bases). Trimming removed 6 bases at V and 5 bases at J, with 20 bases between. This CDR3 spans 16 amino acids. Germline-derived CDR1 and CDR2 are MDHEN and SYDVKM. CDR3 loop: CASSRQGLPGHNEQFF. The CDR3 DNA reads as TGTGCCAGCAGCCGACAGGGACTGCCTGGGCACAATGAGCAGTTCTTC.

The J gene is TRBJ1-1, the V gene TRBV30; D is undetermined. The CDR3 spans 13 residues. Trimming took 3 bases from V and 3 from J, leaving 11 bases between them. The germline CDR1 and CDR2 sequences are GTSNPN and SVGIG (reference sequence). Written as DNA, the CDR3 is TGTGCCTGGAGACTGGGGTTTTACACTGAAGCTTTCTTT. It yields the protein CAWRLGFYTEAFF. Full variable domain (rest looked up from reference TRBV30 and TRBJ1-1): SQTIHQWPATLVQPVGSPLSLECTVEGTSNPNLYWYRQAAGRGLQLLFYSVGIGQISSEVPQNLSASRPQDRQFILSSKKLLLSDSGFYLCAWRLGFYTEAFFGQGTRLTVV.

This clone has more than one count but fewer than ten. The V gene is TRBV28, the J gene TRBJ2-1, with D perhaps matching TRBD1 (6 bases). V lost 6 bases and J 5 bases, leaving 14 bases between the germline ends. The V gene's germline CDR1 is MDHEN and CDR2 SYDVKM. The CDR3 length is 14 residues. CDR3: CASSPLTGDNEQFF. In DNA, the CDR3 is TGTGCCAGCAGCCCACTGACAGGTGACAATGAGCAGTTCTTC.

A remark on this clone: The same CDR3 arises from other DNA sequences in this sample as well. This chain connects TRBV19 to TRBJ1-1, with D tentatively TRBD1 (6 bases). In germline, CDR1 is LNHDA, CDR2 SQIVND (reference sequence). This CDR3 spans 14 amino acids. Trimming removed 6 bases from V and 2 bases from J, with 13 bases in between. CDR3 sequence reads: CASSHREANTEAFF. The CDR3 nucleotides are TGTGCCAGTAGCCACAGGGAGGCTAACACTGAAGCTTTCTTT.

The chain recombines TRBV7-9 with TRBJ1-4, with D unresolved. Germline V gene lookup returns CDR1 SEHNR and CDR2 FQNEAQ (reference sequence). The ends were cut back, 11 bases at V and 7 bases at J, with 17 bases in the middle. The CDR3 is made up of 13 amino acids. The CDR3 is CAGSMGNGEKLFF. CDR3 DNA sequence: TGTGCCGGCTCCATGGGTAACGGTGAAAAACTGTTTTTT.

The gene calls are TRBV19 and TRBJ2-7; D remains unclear. Germline V lookup: CDR1 LNHDA, CDR2 SQIVND (reference sequence). The V and J ends lost 5 bases and 0 bases respectively, with 14 bases between them. The CDR3 is 15 amino acids. This chain's CDR3 is CASSSDGPGSYEQYF. The DNA for the CDR3 is TGTGCCAGTAGTTCCGACGGACCCGGCTCCTACGAGCAGTACTTC.

V and J are TRBV7-9 and TRBJ1-3; TRBD1 matches 7 bases. V was pared by 1 base and J by 4 bases, with 4 bases of the junction left unmatched. CDR1 and CDR2 (germline): SEHNR, FQNEAQ (reference sequence). The CDR3 is 15 residues long. The DNA of the CDR3 is TGTGCCAGCAGCTTAGAGGGGACAGCCGGAAACACCATATATTTT. It specifies CASSLEGTAGNTIYF.